The T cell receptor beta chain described here comes from a study of shared clonotypes between healthy human individuals. Study-level points and caveats: It was only blood that was sampled, and tissue repertoires likely differ.

Worth noting for this clone: The antigen is undetermined.

Trimming cost V 4 bases and J 7 bases; bases outside gene matches: 2. The CDR3 has 15 amino acids. Germline assignment: CDR1 SGHVS and CDR2 FQNEAQ. PBMC DNA, left unsorted, was sequenced on ten immunoSEQ deep assay plates. Assay: immunoSEQ multiplex PCR; the TCRdb copy retains only in-frame clones and omits some. The table has 490,000 or so clones, 75% to 85% seen once. This clonotype was obtained from a woman aged 35 to 49 in good health. Some clones in this sample may be carry-over from other donors' samples. This chain connects TRBV7-8 to TRBJ2-1, with 15 bases matching TRBD2. Sequencing was done on a sample of PBMCs. CDR3 nucleotides: TGTGCCAGCAGCTCTGGGACTAGCGGGAGGAATGAGCAGTTCTTC. Translated, it gives CASSSGTSGRNEQFF.